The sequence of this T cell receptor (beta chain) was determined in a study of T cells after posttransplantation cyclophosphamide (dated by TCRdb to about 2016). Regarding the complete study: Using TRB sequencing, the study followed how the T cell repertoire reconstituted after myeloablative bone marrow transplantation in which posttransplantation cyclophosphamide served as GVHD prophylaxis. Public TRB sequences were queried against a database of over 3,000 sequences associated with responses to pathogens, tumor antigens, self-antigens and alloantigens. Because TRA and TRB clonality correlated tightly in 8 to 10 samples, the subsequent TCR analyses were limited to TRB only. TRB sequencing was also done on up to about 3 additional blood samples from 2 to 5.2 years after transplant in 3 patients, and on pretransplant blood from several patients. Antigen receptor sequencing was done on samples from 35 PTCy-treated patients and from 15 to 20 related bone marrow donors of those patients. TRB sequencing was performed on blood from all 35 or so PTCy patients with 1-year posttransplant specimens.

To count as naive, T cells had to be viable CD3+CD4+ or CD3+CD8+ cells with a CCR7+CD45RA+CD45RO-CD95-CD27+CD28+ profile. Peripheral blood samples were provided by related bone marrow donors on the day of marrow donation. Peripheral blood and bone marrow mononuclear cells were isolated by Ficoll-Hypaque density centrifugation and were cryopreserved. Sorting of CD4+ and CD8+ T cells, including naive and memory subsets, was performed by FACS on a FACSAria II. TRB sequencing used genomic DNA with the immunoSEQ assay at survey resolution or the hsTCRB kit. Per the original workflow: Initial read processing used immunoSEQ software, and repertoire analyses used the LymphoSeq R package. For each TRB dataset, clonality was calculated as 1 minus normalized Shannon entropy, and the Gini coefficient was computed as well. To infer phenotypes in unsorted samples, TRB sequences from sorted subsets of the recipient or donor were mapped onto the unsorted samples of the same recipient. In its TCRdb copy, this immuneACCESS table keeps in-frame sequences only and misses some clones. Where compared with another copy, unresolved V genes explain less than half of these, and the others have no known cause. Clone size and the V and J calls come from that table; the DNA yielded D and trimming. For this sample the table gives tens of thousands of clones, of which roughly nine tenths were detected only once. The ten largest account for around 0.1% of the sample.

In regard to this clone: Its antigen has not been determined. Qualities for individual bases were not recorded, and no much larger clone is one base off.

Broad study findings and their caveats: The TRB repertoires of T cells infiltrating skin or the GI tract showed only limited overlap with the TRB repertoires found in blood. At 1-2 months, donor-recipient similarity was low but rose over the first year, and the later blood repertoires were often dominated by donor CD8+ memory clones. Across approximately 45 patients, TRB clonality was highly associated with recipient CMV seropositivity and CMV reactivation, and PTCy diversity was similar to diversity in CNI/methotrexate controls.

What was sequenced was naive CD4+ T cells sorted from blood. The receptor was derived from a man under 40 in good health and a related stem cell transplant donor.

CDR3 region: CASSRDRGYGYTF. At the DNA level, the sequence is TGTGCCAGCTCAAGAGACAGGGGGTATGGCTACACCTTC. The chain employs TRBV7-3 and TRBJ1-2, with 9 middle bases fitting TRBD1. Reading the germline V gene gives CDR1 SGHTA and CDR2 FQGTGA. Unmatched junction bases come to 6, with V trimmed by 8 bases and J by 5 bases. Its CDR3 holds 13 amino acids, cysteine through phenylalanine. Kept here is only the CDR3 DNA, which spans 39 bases and is read in frame from base 1.